What follows are 4 T cell receptor beta chains derived from one specimen sequenced in a study of control samples from healthy donors and cancer patients. TCRdb's table, derived via immunoSEQ multiplex PCR, lists solely in-frame clones and lacks some. The sample shows 150,000 to 200,000 clones, 93% of them seen only once. The sequencing sample was made of blood. Source of these receptors: a woman aged 55-69 years in good health.

The chain employs TRBV19 and TRBJ2-3, with TRBD2 as a possible D gene (5 bases). This CDR3 contains 15 residues. Trimming removed 1 base from V and 4 bases from J, with 12 bases in between. Germline CDR1 is LNHDA and CDR2 is SQIVND (reference sequence). The CDR3 coding sequence is TGTGCCAGTAGTATAGGGTCCGCGGGCCCAGATACGCAGTATTTT. It specifies CASSIGSAGPDTQYF.

V usage is TRBV29-1 and J usage is TRBJ1-1; TRBD1 might be the D (6 bases). The CDR3 runs 12 residues. V lost 6 bases to trimming and J lost 6 bases, with 14 bases between them. CDR1 is SQVTM, CDR2 ANQGSEA, per germline. CDR3 amino acids: CSVYDRFSEAFF. CDR3 coding DNA: TGCAGCGTGTACGACAGGTTTTCTGAAGCTTTCTTT.

The chain couples TRBV3-1 (or the pseudogene TRBV3-2) to TRBJ2-5; the D gene is possibly TRBD2 (7 bases). The CDR3 runs to 18 residues. Trimming shortened V by 4 bases and J by 2 bases, and 23 bases separated the two germline ends. CDR1 LGHDT and CDR2 YNNKEL come from the germline V gene (reference sequence). CDR3 coding DNA: TGTGCCAGCAGCCCTAAGTCCCATTCGGGGGGCCCGCAAGAGACCCAGTACTTC. Protein product: CASSPKSHSGGPQETQYF.

The genes are TRBV12-3 or TRBV12-4 and TRBJ1-2; D unclear. The germline V and J ends were trimmed by 2 bases and 4 bases, with 5 bases remaining between them. The CDR3 extends over 12 amino acids. CDR3 in amino acids: CASSLFRYGYTF. CDR3 DNA sequence: TGTGCCAGCAGTTTATTCCGCTATGGCTACACCTTC.